One and the same sample provided the 5 T cell receptor beta chains below, sequenced in a study of blood T cell repertoires in COVID-19. Only in-frame clones appear in the TCRdb table, and some are missing; sequencing was by immunoSEQ multiplex PCR. The sample gives approximately 170,000 clones, approximately 89% of which show up once; around 0.77% is in the top ten. The material sequenced was PBMCs or T cells enriched from blood (not recorded which). The receptors derive from a woman aged 18-29 years who had recovered from COVID-19.

The CDR3 is CASSSRLAGLFSTDTQYF. CDR3 DNA sequence: TGTGCCAGCAGCTCTCGACTAGCGGGGCTTTTTAGCACAGATACGCAGTATTTT. The J gene is TRBJ2-3, the V gene TRBV7-8; 11 nucleotides match TRBD2. Per germline, CDR1 SGHVS and CDR2 FQNEAQ. This CDR3 spans 18 amino acids. The V segment lost 4 bases and the J segment 0 bases; nucleotides outside the gene matches: 9.

This chain uses TRBV5-6 with TRBJ2-1, with TRBD2 matching 9 bases. The ends lost 0 bases at V and 9 bases at J; junction bases unmatched: 10. Looked up from germline, CDR1 is SGHDT and CDR2 is YYEEEE. This CDR3 is 16 amino acids long. CDR3 residues: CASSLAYSSGTREQFF. The DNA for the CDR3 is TGTGCCAGCAGCTTGGCGTATTCTAGCGGGACCCGTGAGCAGTTCTTC.

This chain connects TRBV10-3 to TRBJ2-1, with D possibly TRBD2 on 6 matching bases. The germline gives CDR1 ENHRY, CDR2 SYGVKD. The V and J ends lost 4 bases and 7 bases respectively, with 14 bases between them. CDR3 size: 14 residues. Here the CDR3 DNA reads TGTGCCATCAGTGTGGGTCTAGCGATGAATGAGCAGTTCTTC. Its translation is CAISVGLAMNEQFF.

This chain connects TRBV27 to TRBJ1-4; perhaps TRBD1 as D (6 bases). The CDR3 spans 16 residues. Trimming took 5 bases from V and 0 from J, leaving 13 bases between them. Germline V gives CDR1 MNHEY, CDR2 SMNVEV (reference sequence). The CDR3 DNA reads as TGTGCCAGCAGTCCTCGACAGGCATCAACTAATGAAAAACTGTTTTTT. This translates into CASSPRQASTNEKLFF.

This clone appeared once. The chain employs TRBV9 and TRBJ2-5, with 9 bases identical to TRBD2. Per germline, CDR1 SGDLS and CDR2 YYNGEE. The CDR3 is 12 amino acids. The ends lost 5 bases at V and 5 bases at J; junction bases unmatched: 1. This CDR3 is CASSAGGETQYF. Here the CDR3 DNA reads TGTGCCAGCAGTGCGGGAGGGGAGACCCAGTACTTC.